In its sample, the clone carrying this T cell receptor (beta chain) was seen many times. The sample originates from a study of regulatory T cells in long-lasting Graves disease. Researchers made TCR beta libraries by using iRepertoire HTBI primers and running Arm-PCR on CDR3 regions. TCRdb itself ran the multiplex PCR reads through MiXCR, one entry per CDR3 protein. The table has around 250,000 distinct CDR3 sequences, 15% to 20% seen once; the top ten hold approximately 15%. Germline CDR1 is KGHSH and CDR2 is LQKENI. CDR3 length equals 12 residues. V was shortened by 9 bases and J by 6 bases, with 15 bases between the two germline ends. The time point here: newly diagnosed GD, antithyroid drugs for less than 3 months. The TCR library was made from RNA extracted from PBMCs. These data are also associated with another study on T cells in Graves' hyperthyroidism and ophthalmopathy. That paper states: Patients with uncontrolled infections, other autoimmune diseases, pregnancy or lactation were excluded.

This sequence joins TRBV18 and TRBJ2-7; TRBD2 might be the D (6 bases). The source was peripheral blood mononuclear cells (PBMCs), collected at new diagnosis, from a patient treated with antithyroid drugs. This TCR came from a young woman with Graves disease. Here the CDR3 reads CARPGSFREQYF. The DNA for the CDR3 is TGTGCCAGACCCGGGAGTTTCCGCGAGCAGTACTTC.